This T cell receptor beta chain is drawn from a study of blood T cell repertoires in COVID-19 (dated by TCRdb to about 2020). Turning to the overall study: Samples covering the acute and convalescent phases of COVID-19 were provided by collaborators in the United States, Italy and Spain. HLA class I and class II types, where available, came from metadata supplied by the sample provider rather than from assay-based typing. The repertoires were released in a freely available public database meant as a resource for research on the immune response to SARS-CoV-2. The material from the prospective study consisted of cDNA or gDNA derived from T cells, B-cell-depleted T cells, or PBMCs. Subjects who had been exposed to COVID-19, were actively infected with it, or had recovered from it provided the deeply sampled blood TCRbeta repertoires that made up the dataset. The samples were drawn from the first 160 participants of the ongoing ImmuneRACE study and from 1,254 subjects provided by 6 global collaborators. The sample metadata nearly always contained a de-identified subject ID, COVID-19 status, age in years and sex. Results and caveats for the whole study, not just this receptor: How much clinical and demographic metadata was included differed by source and by participant, and the metadata was provided uncurated.

Taken from the germline V gene, the CDR1 and CDR2 loops are SGHTA and FQGNSA. V loses 4 bases of germline sequence and J loses 5 bases, and the interval between the two ends is 6 bases. The CDR3 runs 11 amino acids, cysteine and phenylalanine included. CDR3 DNA only is kept here, 33 bases in frame from base 1. Whole blood was collected in K2EDTA tubes by collaborating institutions according to the institutions' own protocols. For TCRbeta analysis, collaborator samples were shipped as frozen whole blood, as isolated PBMCs, or as DNA extracted from either sample type. TCRbeta CDR3 regions were amplified from genomic DNA using the immunoSEQ Assay, a bias-controlled multiplex PCR. As for the original processing: The number of nucleated cells in each sample was estimated from the amplification of reference gene primers within the assay. To quantify the absolute abundance of each unique TCRbeta CDR3 rearrangement, sequence reads were collapsed and filtered. For each sample, productive Simpson clonality was calculated by taking the square root of Simpson's diversity index across productive rearrangements. Entries here come from immuneACCESS through TCRdb and include only in-frame sequences with V and J called. Some clones fail to appear in such tables; in the studies checked, an unresolved V gene covers under half of the shortfall, and the cause of the remainder is unknown. V, J and clone size were drawn from that table, and D and trimming were deduced from the DNA. In this sample the table shows 95,000 to 150,000 clones, 80% of which occur a single time. The ten largest clones add up to more than 15% of the sample.

Notes on this clone: Its antigen is unknown. No much larger clone is present one base from it, and per-base qualities are unavailable.

This TCR was recovered from a man aged 55-75 years with active or convalescent COVID-19. Rearrangement joined TRBV7-2 to TRBJ2-7; a weak D assignment points to TRBD2 (6 bases agree). The sequencing input was peripheral blood. This receptor carries the CDR3 CASSWEDEQYF. The sequenced DNA is TGTGCCAGCAGCTGGGAGGACGAGCAGTACTTC.